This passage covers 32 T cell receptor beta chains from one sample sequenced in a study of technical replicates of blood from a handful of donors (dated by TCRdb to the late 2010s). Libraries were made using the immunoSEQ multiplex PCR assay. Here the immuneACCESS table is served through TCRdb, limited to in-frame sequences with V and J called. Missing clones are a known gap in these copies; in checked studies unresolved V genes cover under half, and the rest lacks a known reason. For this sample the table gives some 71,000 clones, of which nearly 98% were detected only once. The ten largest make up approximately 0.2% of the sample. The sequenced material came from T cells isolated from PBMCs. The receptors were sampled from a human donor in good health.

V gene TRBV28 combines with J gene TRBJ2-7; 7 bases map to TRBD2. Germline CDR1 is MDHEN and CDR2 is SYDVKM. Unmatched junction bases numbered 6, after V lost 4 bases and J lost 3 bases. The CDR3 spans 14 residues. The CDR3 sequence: CASSWGGGGYEQYF. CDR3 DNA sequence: TGTGCCAGCAGTTGGGGGGGAGGCGGCTACGAGCAGTACTTC.

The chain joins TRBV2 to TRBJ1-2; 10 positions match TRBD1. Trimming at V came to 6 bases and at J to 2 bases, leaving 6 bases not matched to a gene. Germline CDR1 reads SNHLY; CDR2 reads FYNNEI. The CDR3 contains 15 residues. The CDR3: CASSPGQGRNYGYTF. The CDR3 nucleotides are TGTGCCAGCAGCCCGGGACAGGGGCGAAACTATGGCTACACCTTC.

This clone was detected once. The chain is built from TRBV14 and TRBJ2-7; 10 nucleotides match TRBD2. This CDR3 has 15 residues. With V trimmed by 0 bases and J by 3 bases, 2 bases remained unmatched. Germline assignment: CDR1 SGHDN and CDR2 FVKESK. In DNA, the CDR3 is TGTGCCAGCAGCCAAGAGTCTAGCGGGGGCTACGAGCAGTACTTC. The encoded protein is CASSQESSGGYEQYF.

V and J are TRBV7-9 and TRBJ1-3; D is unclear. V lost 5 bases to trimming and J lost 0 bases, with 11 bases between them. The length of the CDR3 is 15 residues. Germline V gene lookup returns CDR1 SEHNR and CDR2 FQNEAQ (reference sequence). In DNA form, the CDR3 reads TGTGCCAGCAGCCCAAAAGTCAGCTCTGGAAACACCATATATTTT. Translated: CASSPKVSSGNTIYF.

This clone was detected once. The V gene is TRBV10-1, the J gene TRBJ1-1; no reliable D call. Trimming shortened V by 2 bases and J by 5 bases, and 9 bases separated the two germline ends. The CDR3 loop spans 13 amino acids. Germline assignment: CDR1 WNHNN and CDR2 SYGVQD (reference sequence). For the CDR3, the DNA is TGCGCCAGCAGTGAGGAGATTCGAACTGAAGCTTTCTTT. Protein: CASSEEIRTEAFF.

DNA of the CDR3: TGTGCCAGCAGCTCGACTAGCGGGAGAATAGTCGAGCAGTACTTC. Protein: CASSSTSGRIVEQYF. The V call is TRBV11-2, the J call TRBJ2-7; 12 nucleotides agree with TRBD2. Germline CDR1 reads SGHAT; CDR2 reads FQNNGV. V was pared by 4 bases and J by 6 bases, with 7 bases of the junction left unmatched. The CDR3 contains 15 residues.

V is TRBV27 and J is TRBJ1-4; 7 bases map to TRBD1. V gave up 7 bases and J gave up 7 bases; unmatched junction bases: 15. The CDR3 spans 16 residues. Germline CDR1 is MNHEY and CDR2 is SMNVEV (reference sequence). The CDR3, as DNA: TGTGCCAGCAAAGACTCTTGGAGGGGGCGAGGTGAAAAACTGTTTTTT. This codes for CASKDSWRGRGEKLFF.

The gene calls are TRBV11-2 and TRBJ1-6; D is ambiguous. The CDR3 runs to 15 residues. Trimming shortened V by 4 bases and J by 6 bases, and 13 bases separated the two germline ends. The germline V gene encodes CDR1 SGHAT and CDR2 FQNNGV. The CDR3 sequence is CASSSLQPFNSPLHF. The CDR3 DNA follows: TGTGCCAGCAGCTCCCTACAGCCATTTAATTCACCCCTCCACTTT.

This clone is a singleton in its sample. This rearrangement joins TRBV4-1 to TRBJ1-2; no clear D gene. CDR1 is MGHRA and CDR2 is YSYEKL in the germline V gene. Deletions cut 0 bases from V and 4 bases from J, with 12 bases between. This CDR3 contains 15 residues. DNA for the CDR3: TGCGCCAGCAGCCAAGATCAGGCCGCTTTCTATGGCTACACCTTC. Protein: CASSQDQAAFYGYTF.

The CDR3 DNA is TGCGCCAGCAGTGATGAGGGACTAGCGGGAGGGCCCGGGACCCAGTACTTC. It codes for CASSDEGLAGGPGTQYF. The chain uses TRBV10-2 and TRBJ2-5; 16 bases line up with TRBD2. Per the germline V gene, CDR1 is WSHSY and CDR2 is SAAADI. This CDR3 comprises 17 residues. V lost 3 bases, J lost 7 bases, and 8 bases stayed unmatched.

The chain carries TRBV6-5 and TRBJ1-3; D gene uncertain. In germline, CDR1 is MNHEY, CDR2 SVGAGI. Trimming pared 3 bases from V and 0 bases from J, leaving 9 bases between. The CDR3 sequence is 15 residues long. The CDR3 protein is CASSYDRSSGNTIYF. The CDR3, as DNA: TGTGCCAGCAGTTATGATAGGAGCTCTGGAAACACCATATATTTT.

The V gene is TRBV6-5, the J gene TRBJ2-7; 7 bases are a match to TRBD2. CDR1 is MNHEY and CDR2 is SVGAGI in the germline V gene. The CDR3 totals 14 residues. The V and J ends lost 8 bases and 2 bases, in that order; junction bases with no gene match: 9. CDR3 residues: CASRPGTTPYEQYF. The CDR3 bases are TGTGCCAGCCGGCCCGGGACTACCCCCTACGAGCAGTACTTC.

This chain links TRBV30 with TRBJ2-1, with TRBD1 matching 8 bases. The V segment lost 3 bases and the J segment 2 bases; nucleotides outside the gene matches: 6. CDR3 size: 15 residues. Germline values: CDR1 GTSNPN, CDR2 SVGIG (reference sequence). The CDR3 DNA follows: TGTGCCTGGAGGCCCCAGGGGGCGCCCTACAATGAGCAGTTCTTC. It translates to CAWRPQGAPYNEQFF.

CDR3 nucleotide sequence: TGCGCCAGCAGTGGAGGGACAGGGCAGTACAATGAGCAGTTCTTC. This sequence encodes CASSGGTGQYNEQFF. The V call is TRBV10-1, the J call TRBJ2-1; 9 positions match TRBD1. V was pared by 4 bases and J by 4 bases, with 5 bases of the junction left unmatched. The CDR3 has 15 residues. The V gene's germline CDR1 is WNHNN and CDR2 SYGVQD (reference sequence).

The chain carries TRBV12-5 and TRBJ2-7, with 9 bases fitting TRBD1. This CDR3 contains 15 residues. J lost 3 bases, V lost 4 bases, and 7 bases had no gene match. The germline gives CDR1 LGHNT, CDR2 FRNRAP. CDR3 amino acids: CASGSRTTGGYEQYF. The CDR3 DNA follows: TGTGCTAGTGGTTCAAGGACGACAGGGGGCTACGAGCAGTACTTC.

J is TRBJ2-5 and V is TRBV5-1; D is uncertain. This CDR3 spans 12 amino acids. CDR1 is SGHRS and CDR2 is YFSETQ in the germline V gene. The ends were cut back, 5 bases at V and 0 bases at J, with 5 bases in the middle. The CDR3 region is CASRDNQETQYF. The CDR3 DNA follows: TGCGCCAGCAGAGACAACCAAGAGACCCAGTACTTC. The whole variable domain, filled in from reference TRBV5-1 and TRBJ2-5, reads KAGVTQTPRYLIKTRGQQVTLSCSPISGHRSVSWYQQTPGQGLQFLFEYFSETQRNKGNFPGRFSGRQFSNSRSEMNVSTLELGDSALYLCASRDNQETQYFGPGTRLLVL.

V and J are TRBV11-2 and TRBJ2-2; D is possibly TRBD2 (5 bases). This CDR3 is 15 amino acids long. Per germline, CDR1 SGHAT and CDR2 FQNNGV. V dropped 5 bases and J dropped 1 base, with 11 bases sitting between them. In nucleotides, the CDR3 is TGTGCCAGCAGCACAACTAGGAGGAACACCGGGGAGCTGTTTTTT. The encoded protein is CASSTTRRNTGELFF.

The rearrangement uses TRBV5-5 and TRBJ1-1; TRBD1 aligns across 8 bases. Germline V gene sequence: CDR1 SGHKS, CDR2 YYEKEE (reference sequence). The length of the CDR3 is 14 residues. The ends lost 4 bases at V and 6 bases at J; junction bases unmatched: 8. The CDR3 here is CASSQLTGDSEAFF. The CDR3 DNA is TGTGCCAGCAGCCAACTGACAGGGGATTCTGAAGCTTTCTTT.

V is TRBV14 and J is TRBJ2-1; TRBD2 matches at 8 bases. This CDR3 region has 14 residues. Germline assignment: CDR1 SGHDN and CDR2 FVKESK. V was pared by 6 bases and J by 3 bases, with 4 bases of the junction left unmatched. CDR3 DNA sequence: TGTGCCAGCAGTGTAGCGGGGAACTACAATGAGCAGTTCTTC. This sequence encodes CASSVAGNYNEQFF.

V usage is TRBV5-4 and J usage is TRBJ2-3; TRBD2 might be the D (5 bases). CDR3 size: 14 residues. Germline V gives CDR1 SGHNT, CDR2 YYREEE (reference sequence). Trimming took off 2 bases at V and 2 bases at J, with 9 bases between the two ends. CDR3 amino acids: CASSFEGVTDTQYF. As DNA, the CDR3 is TGTGCCAGCAGCTTTGAGGGAGTCACAGATACGCAGTATTTT.

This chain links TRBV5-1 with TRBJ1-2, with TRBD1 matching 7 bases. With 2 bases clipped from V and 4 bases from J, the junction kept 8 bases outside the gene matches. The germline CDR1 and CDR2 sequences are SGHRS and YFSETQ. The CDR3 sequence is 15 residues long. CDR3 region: CASSLENRGSYGYTF. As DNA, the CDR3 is TGCGCCAGCAGCTTAGAGAACAGGGGCTCCTATGGCTACACCTTC.

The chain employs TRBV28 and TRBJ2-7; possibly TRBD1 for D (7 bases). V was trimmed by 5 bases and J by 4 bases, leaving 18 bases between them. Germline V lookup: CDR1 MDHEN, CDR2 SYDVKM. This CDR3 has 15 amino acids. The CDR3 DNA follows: TGTGCCAGCAGTCAGGGGGGAGAAGGGACGTACGAGCAGTACTTC. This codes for CASSQGGEGTYEQYF.

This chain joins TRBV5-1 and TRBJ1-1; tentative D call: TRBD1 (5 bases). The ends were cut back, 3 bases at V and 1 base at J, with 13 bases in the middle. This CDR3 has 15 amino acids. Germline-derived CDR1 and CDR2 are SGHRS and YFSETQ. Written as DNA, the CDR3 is TGCGCCAGCAGCTCCACTTCAGGGTGGAACACTGAAGCTTTCTTT. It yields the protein CASSSTSGWNTEAFF.

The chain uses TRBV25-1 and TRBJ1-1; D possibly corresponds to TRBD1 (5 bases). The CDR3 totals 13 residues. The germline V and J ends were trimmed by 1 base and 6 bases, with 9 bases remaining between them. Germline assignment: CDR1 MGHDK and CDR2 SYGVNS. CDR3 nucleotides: TGTGCCAGCAGTGAATGGGGCGGTGCTGAAGCTTTCTTT. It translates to CASSEWGGAEAFF.

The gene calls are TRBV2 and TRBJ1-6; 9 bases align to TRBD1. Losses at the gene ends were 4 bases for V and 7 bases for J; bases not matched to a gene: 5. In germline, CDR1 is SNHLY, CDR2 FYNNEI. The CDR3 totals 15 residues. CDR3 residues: CASSGTTGGNSPLHF. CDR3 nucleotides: TGTGCCAGCAGTGGGACGACAGGGGGGAATTCACCCCTCCACTTT.

CDR3 region: CASSYDRGLLSYGYTF. CDR3 bases: TGTGCCAGCAGCTATGACAGGGGGCTCCTCTCCTATGGCTACACCTTC. This chain joins TRBV28 and TRBJ1-2; 10 bases are a match to TRBD1. This CDR3 region has 16 residues. CDR1 is MDHEN and CDR2 is SYDVKM in the germline V gene. Trimming cost V 6 bases and J 4 bases; bases outside gene matches: 11.

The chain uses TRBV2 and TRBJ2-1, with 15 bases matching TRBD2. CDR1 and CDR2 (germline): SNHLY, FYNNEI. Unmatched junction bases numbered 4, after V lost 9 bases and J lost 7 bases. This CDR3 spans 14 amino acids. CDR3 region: CASPGTSGRNEQFF. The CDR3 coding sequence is TGTGCCAGTCCCGGGACTAGCGGGAGGAATGAGCAGTTCTTC.

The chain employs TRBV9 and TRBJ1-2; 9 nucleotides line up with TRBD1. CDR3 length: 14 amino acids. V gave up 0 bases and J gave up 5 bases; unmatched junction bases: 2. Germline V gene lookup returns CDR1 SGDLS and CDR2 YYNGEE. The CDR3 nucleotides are TGTGCCAGCAGCGTAGAACAGGGGGCTTATGGCTACACCTTC. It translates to CASSVEQGAYGYTF.

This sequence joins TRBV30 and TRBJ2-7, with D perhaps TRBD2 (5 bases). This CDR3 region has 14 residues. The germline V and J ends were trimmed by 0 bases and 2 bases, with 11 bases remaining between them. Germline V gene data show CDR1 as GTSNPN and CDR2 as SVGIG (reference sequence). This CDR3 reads CAWSVHGLAYEQYF. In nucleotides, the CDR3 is TGTGCCTGGAGTGTACACGGACTCGCCTACGAGCAGTACTTC.

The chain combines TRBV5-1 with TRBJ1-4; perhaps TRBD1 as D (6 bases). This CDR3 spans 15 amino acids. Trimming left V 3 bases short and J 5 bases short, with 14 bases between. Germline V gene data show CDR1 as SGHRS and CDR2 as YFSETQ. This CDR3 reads CASSSLTGGNEKLFF. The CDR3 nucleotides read TGCGCCAGCAGCTCTTTGACAGGAGGAAATGAAAAACTGTTTTTT.

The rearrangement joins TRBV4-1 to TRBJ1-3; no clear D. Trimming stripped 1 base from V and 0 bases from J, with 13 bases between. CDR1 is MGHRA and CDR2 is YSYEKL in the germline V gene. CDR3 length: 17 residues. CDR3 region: CASSQVGGPRSGNTIYF. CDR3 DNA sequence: TGCGCCAGCAGCCAAGTAGGAGGCCCCCGCTCTGGAAACACCATATATTTT.

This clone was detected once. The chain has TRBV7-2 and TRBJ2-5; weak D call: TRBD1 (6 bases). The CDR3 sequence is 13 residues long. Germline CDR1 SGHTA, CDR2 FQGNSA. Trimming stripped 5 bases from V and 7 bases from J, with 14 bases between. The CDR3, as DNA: TGTGCCAGCAGCATCAACAGGGTCGGGACCCAGTACTTC. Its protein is CASSINRVGTQYF.